Presented here are 29 T cell receptor beta chains from one specimen sequenced in a study of T cells in Graves' hyperthyroidism and ophthalmopathy. Amplified regions were TCR beta CDR3 sequences from RNA transcripts. Carried out on the TCR CDR3, a first-round RT-PCR used the HTBI primer set. One entry per CDR3 protein results from TCRdb running MiXCR on the multiplex PCR reads. Of 250,000 to 400,000 distinct CDR3 sequences listed, roughly 13% are singletons. The sample was blood. The receptors shown here come from a woman in her thirties or forties with Graves' ophthalmopathy.

The J gene is TRBJ2-3, the V gene TRBV20-1; D gene uncertain. Germline CDR1 reads DFQATT; CDR2 reads SNEGSKA (reference sequence). The CDR3 runs to 16 residues. The germline V and J ends were trimmed by 0 bases and 5 bases, with 18 bases remaining between them. The CDR3 nucleotides read TGCAGTGCTAGAGATCTGTCGTCTGATGGGGTAGATACGCAGTATTTT. Protein: CSARDLSSDGVDTQYF.

Many counts were recorded for this clonotype. The chain couples TRBV20-1 to TRBJ1-2; D gene ambiguous. This CDR3 is 13 amino acids long. Germline CDR1 is DFQATT and CDR2 is SNEGSKA (reference sequence). Trimming cost V 5 bases and J 2 bases, with 12 bases left between them. CDR3 residues: CSASGRRNYGYTF. The CDR3 nucleotides read TGCAGTGCTTCCGGACGGAGAAACTATGGCTACACCTTC.

This clonotype was recorded many times. The chain uses TRBV6-1 and TRBJ2-1, with a weak D call TRBD2 (5 bases). The CDR3 runs to 14 residues. The V and J ends lost 4 bases and 4 bases respectively, with 11 bases between them. Germline CDR1 reads MNHNS; CDR2 reads SASEGT. The CDR3 nucleotides read TGTGCCAGCAGTGCCTCAGCGGAGTACAATGAGCAGTTCTTC. Its protein is CASSASAEYNEQFF.

This clonotype was found a few times. The genes are TRBV14 and TRBJ1-1; D perhaps matches TRBD1 (6 bases). Trimming cost V 2 bases and J 7 bases, with 26 bases left between them. The CDR3 has 18 residues. Germline V gene lookup returns CDR1 SGHDN and CDR2 FVKESK. CDR3 bases: TGTGCCAGCAGCCAAAGGTCTCAGGGGACCGCTGCCCTCCGTGAAGCTTTCTTT. It encodes CASSQRSQGTAALREAFF.

This sequence joins TRBV12-3 or TRBV12-4 and TRBJ2-2, with unresolved D. V shed 0 bases and J shed 4 bases, with 9 bases lying between them. The CDR3 runs to 15 residues. CDR3 sequence: CASSLALPSTGELFF. The CDR3 DNA follows: TGTGCCAGCAGTTTAGCGCTACCCTCCACCGGGGAGCTGTTTTTT.

This clonotype was detected ten times or more. The chain couples TRBV28 to TRBJ2-3, with TRBD2 identical over 8 bases. J lost 3 bases, V lost 5 bases, and 10 bases had no gene match. The CDR3 spans 16 residues. CDR1 MDHEN and CDR2 SYDVKM come from the germline V gene. The CDR3 sequence is CASSPVAGTPTDTQYF. CDR3 nucleotide sequence: TGTGCCAGCAGTCCCGTAGCGGGAACCCCGACAGATACGCAGTATTTT.

The chain couples TRBV18 to TRBJ1-4; D is possibly TRBD1 (6 bases). This CDR3 comprises 15 residues. Germline CDR1 is KGHSH and CDR2 is LQKENI. V dropped 5 bases and J dropped 5 bases, with 15 bases sitting between them. The CDR3, as DNA: TGTGCCAGCTCATTAGCGACAGGAGAAAATGAAAAACTGTTTTTT. Protein product: CASSLATGENEKLFF.

This clonotype was counted many times. V and J are TRBV7-2 and TRBJ1-2, with a tentative D call TRBD1 (5 bases). Trimming shortened V by 1 base and J by 8 bases, and 11 bases separated the two germline ends. This CDR3 spans 13 amino acids. Germline V gene lookup returns CDR1 SGHTA and CDR2 FQGNSA. The CDR3, as DNA: TGTGCCAGCAGCTTAGGGGGGGATGGAGGCTACACCTTC. Translating it yields CASSLGGDGGYTF.

This clonotype was counted ten times or more. V usage is TRBV3-1 and J usage is TRBJ1-1, with 7 bases fitting TRBD1. Germline CDR1 is LGHDT and CDR2 is YNNKEL (reference sequence). The CDR3 is 14 amino acids. The junction had 5 bases not matched to a gene; V was cut back by 2 bases and J by 5 bases. CDR3 sequence: CASSQRGGLTEAFF. The CDR3 region has the DNA TGTGCCAGCAGCCAAAGAGGGGGCCTGACTGAAGCTTTCTTT.

This clonotype was picked up many times. This sequence joins TRBV6-1 and TRBJ1-1; TRBD1 agrees at 8 bases. Per germline, CDR1 MNHNS and CDR2 SASEGT. Trimming removed 6 bases from V and 4 bases from J; junction bases left unmatched: 7. CDR3 length equals 14 residues. The DNA of the CDR3 is TGTGCCAGCAGGGCAGGGGGCGCCGGCACTGAAGCTTTCTTT. Amino acid sequence: CASRAGGAGTEAFF.

This sequence joins TRBV7-6 and TRBJ2-5; D may correspond to TRBD1 or TRBD2 (5 bases each). Germline values: CDR1 SGHVS, CDR2 FNYEAQ. CDR3 length equals 15 residues. Trimming removed 4 bases at V and 10 bases at J, with 22 bases between. CDR3 bases: TGTGCCAGCAGCTCTCCCTGGGACGTCCCGAACGTCCAGTACTTC. Translation gives CASSSPWDVPNVQYF.

This clonotype was seen more than once but under ten times. The chain carries TRBV10-2 and TRBJ2-1; 11 bases are shared with TRBD2. V was clipped by 10 bases and J by 6 bases; unmatched bases: 5. Germline CDR1 and CDR2: WSHSY and SAAADI. The CDR3 totals 13 residues. The DNA of the CDR3 is TGCGCCACCCTGACTAGCGGGATCAATGAGCAGTTCTTC. Translated, it gives CATLTSGINEQFF.

The table lists this clonotype with many counts. The DNA for the CDR3 is TGCAGCGTTGACAGGGTGAACACTGAAGCTTTCTTT. Its protein product is CSVDRVNTEAFF. The rearrangement joins TRBV29-1 to TRBJ1-1; TRBD1 might be the D (5 bases). The germline V gene has CDR1 SQVTM and CDR2 ANQGSEA. Trimming shortened V by 3 bases and J by 0 bases, and 5 bases separated the two germline ends. The CDR3 is 12 amino acids.

V and J are TRBV20-1 and TRBJ1-6, with 8 bases matching TRBD1. This CDR3 comprises 15 residues. The V gene's germline CDR1 is DFQATT and CDR2 SNEGSKA (reference sequence). V lost 1 base, J lost 5 bases, and 4 bases stayed unmatched. As DNA, the CDR3 is TGCAGTGCTAGAGTCTTGACAGGGGATAATTCACCCCTCCACTTT. Amino acids: CSARVLTGDNSPLHF.

Turning to this clonotype: A much larger clone differs by one base, so this may be a read error. The V call is TRBV6-2 or TRBV6-3, the J call TRBJ2-3; 9 bases agree with TRBD2. With 2 bases clipped from V and 5 bases from J, the junction kept 5 bases outside the gene matches. Germline V gene lookup returns CDR1 MNHEY and CDR2 SVGEGT. This CDR3 contains 15 residues. CDR3 coding DNA: TGTGCCAGCAGTTACGGCGGGGGGGGTGTAGATACGCAGTATTTT. Residues: CASSYGGGGVDTQYF.

This clonotype was seen many times. This chain connects TRBV11-2 to TRBJ2-1; possible D gene TRBD2, 5 bases. The V gene lost 5 bases and the J gene lost 9 bases, with 20 bases spanning the gap. CDR1 and CDR2 from the germline V gene are SGHAT and FQNNGV. This CDR3 has 15 residues. The CDR3 DNA follows: TGTGCCAGCAGCCAATGGGCTAGCACTCGGGGTGAGCAGTTCTTC. Translating gives CASSQWASTRGEQFF.

The rearrangement joins TRBV24-1 to TRBJ2-1; TRBD2 is a possible D gene (5 bases). V was pared by 3 bases and J by 7 bases, with 21 bases between. The germline V gene has CDR1 KGHDR and CDR2 SFDVKD. The length of the CDR3 is 17 residues. DNA for the CDR3: TGTGCCACCAGTGATCTACTGGCAGGAAAAGGAGGAAATGAGCAGTTCTTC. It specifies CATSDLLAGKGGNEQFF.

The rearrangement joins TRBV30 to TRBJ1-6; TRBD1 is a possible D gene (5 bases). This CDR3 region has 12 residues. Trimming took off 4 bases at V and 10 bases at J, with 11 bases between the two ends. Looked up from germline, CDR1 is GTSNPN and CDR2 is SVGIG (reference sequence). The CDR3 is CAWTGTGSPLHF. The CDR3 bases are TGTGCCTGGACAGGGACGGGATCACCCCTCCACTTT.

This clonotype occurred many times. V usage is TRBV7-8 and J usage is TRBJ2-3, with D uncertain. Germline V gene lookup returns CDR1 SGHVS and CDR2 FQNEAQ. The CDR3 has 14 amino acids. The V end lost 5 bases, the J end lost 7 bases, and 16 bases lay between the germline ends. DNA of the CDR3: TGTGCCAGCAGCCCCTTAAGGTGGGCACATACGCAGTATTTT. It specifies CASSPLRWAHTQYF.

There are many counts of this clonotype. The rearrangement links TRBV29-1 to TRBJ1-2; unclear D gene. Between the trimmed V and J ends, which lost 0 bases and 4 bases, there was a span of 6 bases. Germline CDR1 and CDR2: SQVTM and ANQGSEA. The length of the CDR3 is 12 residues. This CDR3 is CSVEEAFYGYTF. CDR3 DNA sequence: TGCAGCGTTGAAGAAGCTTTCTATGGCTACACCTTC.

This clonotype was recorded at least ten times. CDR3 residues: CASSSQREKLFF. As DNA, the CDR3 is TGTGCCAGCAGCTCCCAGAGGGAAAAACTGTTTTTT. The genes are TRBV7-8 and TRBJ1-4, with D hard to call. The germline gives CDR1 SGHVS, CDR2 FQNEAQ. The CDR3 sequence is 12 residues long. V gave up 4 bases and J gave up 8 bases, with 8 bases separating them.

This clonotype occurred many times. The chain employs TRBV10-3 and TRBJ1-2, with TRBD1 matching over 9 bases. With V trimmed by 2 bases and J by 2 bases, 0 bases remained unmatched. The germline V gene has CDR1 ENHRY and CDR2 SYGVKD. The CDR3 is made up of 14 amino acids. DNA for the CDR3: TGTGCCATCAGTGAGACAGGGGGCAACTATGGCTACACCTTC. Translated, it gives CAISETGGNYGYTF.

This clonotype was recorded a few times. The J gene is TRBJ1-1, the V gene TRBV5-6; a weak D match, TRBD1 (6 bases). Germline V gene lookup returns CDR1 SGHDT and CDR2 YYEEEE. V lost 4 bases, J lost 0 bases, and 13 bases lay in between. The CDR3 totals 15 residues. DNA for the CDR3: TGTGCCAGCAGCCGGTGGACAGAAATGAACACTGAAGCTTTCTTT. Protein: CASSRWTEMNTEAFF. Full variable domain (missing parts from reference TRBV5-6 and TRBJ1-1): DAGVTQSPTHLIKTRGQQVTLRCSPKSGHDTVSWYQQALGQGPQFIFQYYEEEERQRGNFPDRFSGHQFPNYSSELNVNALLLGDSALYLCASSRWTEMNTEAFFGQGTRLTVV.

This clonotype came up many times. This sequence joins TRBV19 and TRBJ2-1; TRBD2 matches 12 bases. Germline-derived CDR1 and CDR2 are LNHDA and SQIVND (reference sequence). The V segment lost 4 bases and the J segment 8 bases; nucleotides outside the gene matches: 9. The CDR3 runs to 16 residues. CDR3 DNA: TGTGCCAGTAGTACAACCGGGACTAGCGGGCGAGATGAGCAGTTCTTC. Protein product: CASSTTGTSGRDEQFF.

This clonotype showed up many times. The chain joins TRBV11-2 to TRBJ1-6; D unclear. V lost 5 bases, J lost 6 bases, and 11 bases lay in between. This CDR3 spans 14 amino acids. Germline assignment: CDR1 SGHAT and CDR2 FQNNGV. In DNA, the CDR3 is TGTGCCAGCAGCCAACTCTGGGGTAATTCACCCCTCCACTTT. Protein product: CASSQLWGNSPLHF.

This clonotype was picked up many times. This sequence joins TRBV10-2 and TRBJ1-1; D uncertain. The V end was cut by 7 bases, the J end by 3 bases, with 12 bases between. This CDR3 is built from 13 residues. Germline V gene data show CDR1 as WSHSY and CDR2 as SAAADI. The CDR3: CASTQGRYTEAFF. DNA of the CDR3: TGCGCCAGCACCCAAGGAAGGTACACTGAAGCTTTCTTT.

The table lists this clonotype with many counts. The genes are TRBV19 and TRBJ2-6; TRBD2 matches at 10 bases. V lost 4 bases and J lost 0; bases outside the gene matches: 12. CDR3 length: 20 residues. Germline CDR1 reads LNHDA; CDR2 reads SQIVND (reference sequence). CDR3 coding DNA: TGTGCCAGTAGTACCTTACCCGGACTAGCGGTGAGCTCTGGGGCCAACGTCCTGACTTTC. Residues: CASSTLPGLAVSSGANVLTF.

This clonotype was picked up many times. This chain links TRBV5-5 with TRBJ2-5; no reliable D call. Germline loops: CDR1 SGHKS, CDR2 YYEKEE (reference sequence). Trimming cost V 3 bases and J 5 bases, with 11 bases left between them. CDR3 length: 13 residues. The CDR3 coding sequence is TGTGCCAGCAGCTACTCAACGCAGGAGACCCAGTACTTC. Translating gives CASSYSTQETQYF.

There are many counts of this clonotype. The V call is TRBV7-8, the J call TRBJ1-1; tentative D call: TRBD1 (5 bases). CDR3 length: 16 residues. Germline CDR1 reads SGHVS; CDR2 reads FQNEAQ. V was trimmed by 6 bases and J by 6 bases, leaving 23 bases between them. The CDR3 region is CASRVTDRGRGAEAFF. The CDR3 nucleotides are TGTGCCAGCAGGGTGACGGATCGGGGGAGAGGCGCTGAAGCTTTCTTT.